In this sample, the clone carrying this TCR beta chain turned up many times. The CDR3 totals 16 residues. Per germline, CDR1 MNHEY and CDR2 SMNVEV (reference sequence). V gave up 1 base and J gave up 9 bases; unmatched junction bases: 10. Absence of ophthalmopathy progression within 18 months defined stable Graves' hyperthyroidism. Amplification of TCR beta CDR3 regions used RNA as the template. The primer set for the first-round RT-PCR of the TCR CDR3 was HTBI. TCRdb called the multiplex PCR reads again in MiXCR, with one record for every CDR3 protein. The sample shows fewer than 700,000 distinct CDR3 sequences, roughly 17% of them seen only once. This sample is drawn from a study of T cells in Graves' hyperthyroidism and ophthalmopathy.

Sequences were obtained from blood. The chain links TRBV27 to TRBJ2-1; 9 nucleotides align to TRBD1. This clonotype originated in a woman aged 25 to 39 with Graves' hyperthyroidism. The CDR3 bases are TGTGCCAGCAGTTTATTAACGGACAGGGGCGTGGGTGAGCAGTTCTTC. Residues: CASSLLTDRGVGEQFF.